The entry that follows covers one TCR beta chain sequence. In germline, CDR1 is SGHNT, CDR2 YYREEE (reference sequence). V lost 0 bases to trimming and J lost 8 bases; unmatched junction nucleotides: 4. The CDR3 covers 14 residues. The data originate from a study of T cell changes during pregnancy in multiple sclerosis. Sequencing was performed with immunoSEQ multiplex PCR; in TCRdb, only in-frame clones are kept and a portion is missing. The sample carries approximately 120,000 clones, around 95% recorded once. The chain has TRBV5-4 and TRBJ1-2; 10 nucleotides line up with TRBD1. This clonotype originated in a female donor with multiple sclerosis, enrolled in a pregnancy study. Sequencing used peripheral blood, obtained after pregnancy. As DNA, the CDR3 is TGTGCCAGCAGCTTGGGGACAGGGGGTAGCGGCTACACCTTC. Protein sequence: CASSLGTGGSGYTF.